This T cell receptor beta chain was sequenced during a study of human T cells and chemical hapten exposure. Study at large: The patients, most of them female, presented with alopecia areata, totalis or universalis.

Points from the study as a whole: Expanded TCRs produced significantly more large CDR3 similarity clusters than controls did.

Regarding this clonotype: What it binds is not known.

Time point given: patch test 3, about 24 weeks after DPC sensitization. Indicated treatment: therapeutic diphenylcyclopropenone sensitization with weekly scalp DPC. CDR3 length equals 13 residues. V was clipped by 7 bases and J by 0 bases; unmatched bases: 1. Germline values: CDR1 LNHNV, CDR2 YYDKDF (reference sequence). Single cDNA molecules in the library carried unique molecular identifiers attached during preparation. In TCRdb, the RACE reads were re-called with MiXCR into one record per CDR3 protein. The sample records about 190,000 distinct CDR3 sequences, around 25% being singletons. The material was whole blood, obtained in connection with sensitization to the hapten diphenylcyclopropenone (DPC). This receptor was taken from a woman in her thirties or forties with alopecia areata. Some clones in this sample may be carry-over from other donors' samples. The V and J genes are TRBV15 and TRBJ2-7; TRBD1 aligns across 9 bases. The CDR3 protein is CATMDRGSYEQYF. DNA of the CDR3: TGTGCCACCATGGACAGGGGCTCCTACGAGCAGTACTTC. Full variable domain (rest looked up from reference TRBV15 and TRBJ2-7): DAMVIQNPRYQVTQFGKPVTLSCSQTLNHNVMYWYQQKSSQAPKLLFHYYDKDFNNEADTPDNFQSRRPNTSFCFLDIRSPGLGDTAMYLCATMDRGSYEQYFGPGTRLTVT.